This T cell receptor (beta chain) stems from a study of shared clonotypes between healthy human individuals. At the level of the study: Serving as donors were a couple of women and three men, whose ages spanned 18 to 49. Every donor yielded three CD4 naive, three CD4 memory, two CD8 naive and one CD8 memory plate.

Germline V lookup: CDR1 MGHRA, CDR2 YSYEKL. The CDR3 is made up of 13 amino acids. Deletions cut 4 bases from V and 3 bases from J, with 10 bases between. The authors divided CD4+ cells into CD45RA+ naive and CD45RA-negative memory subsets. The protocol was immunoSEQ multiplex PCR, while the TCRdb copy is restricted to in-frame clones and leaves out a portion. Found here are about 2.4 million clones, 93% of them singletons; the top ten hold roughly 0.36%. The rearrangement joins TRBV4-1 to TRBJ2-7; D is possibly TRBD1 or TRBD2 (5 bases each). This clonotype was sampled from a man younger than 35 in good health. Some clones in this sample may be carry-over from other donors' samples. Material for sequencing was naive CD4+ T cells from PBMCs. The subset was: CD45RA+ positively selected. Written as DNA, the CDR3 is TGCGCCAGCAGCCGGGGGAACCTCTACGAGCAGTACTTC. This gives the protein CASSRGNLYEQYF.